The T cell receptor beta chain under discussion was sequenced for a study of blood T cells in healthy people across ages. General observations from the study: Changes in expanded clonotypes were possibly confounded, as the CMV status of donors was unknown. Roughly linear age-related decline in beta diversity appeared, significant by age about 37. When one million T cells were used, diversity estimates were thought to be underestimates.

This clonotype was seen a handful of times. Antigen specificity is unknown. Together with a sample-barcoded 5' primer, a J-beta primer mix was included in a second PCR lasting roughly 6 to 12 cycles. TCRdb redid the calling of the 5' RACE reads with MiXCR, one entry per CDR3 protein. The sample has some 1.1 million distinct CDR3 sequences, approximately 38% seen once. V was clipped by 6 bases and J by 11 bases; unmatched bases: 15. There are 14 residues in the CDR3. Germline CDR1 and CDR2: MNHNY and SVGAGI (reference sequence). The sequence was obtained from a man aged 18 to 30 in good health. Input material: blood. V and J are TRBV6-6 and TRBJ2-5, with 7 nucleotides matching TRBD1. This chain's CDR3 is CASRHDREVNEQYF. The CDR3 DNA is TGTGCCAGCAGGCACGACAGGGAAGTCAATGAGCAGTACTTC.